This T cell receptor beta chain was obtained from a study of cytomegalovirus exposure and HLA in healthy donors. Findings of the study overall: In vitro work confirmed that a few CMV-associated chains recognize CMV antigens.

The assay was immunoSEQ multiplex PCR, and TCRdb's table has in-frame clones only and misses some. The sample has about 130,000 clones, 90% seen once. In germline, CDR1 is LNHDA, CDR2 SQIVND (reference sequence). The CDR3 is 15 amino acids. Losses at the gene ends were 4 bases for V and 5 bases for J; bases not matched to a gene: 5. This clone was observed a few times. Its antigen is undetermined. The TCR sequence derives from a woman under 40 in good health and CMV-seropositive. V and J are TRBV19 and TRBJ2-2; 9 nucleotides align to TRBD2. Input material: PBMCs. CDR3 in amino acids: CASSSGGASTGELFF. CDR3 in DNA: TGTGCCAGTAGTAGCGGGGGGGCTTCGACCGGGGAGCTGTTTTTT. Using reference TRBV19 and TRBJ2-2 for the parts outside the CDR3, the full variable domain is DGGITQSPKYLFRKEGQNVTLSCEQNLNHDAMYWYRQDPGQGLRLIYYSQIVNDFQKGDIAEGYSVSREKKESFPLTVTSAQKNPTAFYLCASSSGGASTGELFFGEGSRLTVL.